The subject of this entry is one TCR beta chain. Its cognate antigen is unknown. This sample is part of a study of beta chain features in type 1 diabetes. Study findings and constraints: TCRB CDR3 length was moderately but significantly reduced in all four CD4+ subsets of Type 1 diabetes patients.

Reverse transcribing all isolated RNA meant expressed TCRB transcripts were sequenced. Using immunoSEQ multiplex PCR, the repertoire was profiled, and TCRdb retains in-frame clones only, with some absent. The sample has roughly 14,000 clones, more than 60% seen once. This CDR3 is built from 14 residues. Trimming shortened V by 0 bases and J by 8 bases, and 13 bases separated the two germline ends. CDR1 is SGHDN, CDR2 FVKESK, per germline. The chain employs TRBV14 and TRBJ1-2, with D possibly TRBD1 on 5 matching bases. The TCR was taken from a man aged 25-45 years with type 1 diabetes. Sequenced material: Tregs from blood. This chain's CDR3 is CASSQEFQGGGYTF. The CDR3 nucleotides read TGTGCCAGCAGCCAAGAATTTCAGGGTGGAGGCTACACCTTC.